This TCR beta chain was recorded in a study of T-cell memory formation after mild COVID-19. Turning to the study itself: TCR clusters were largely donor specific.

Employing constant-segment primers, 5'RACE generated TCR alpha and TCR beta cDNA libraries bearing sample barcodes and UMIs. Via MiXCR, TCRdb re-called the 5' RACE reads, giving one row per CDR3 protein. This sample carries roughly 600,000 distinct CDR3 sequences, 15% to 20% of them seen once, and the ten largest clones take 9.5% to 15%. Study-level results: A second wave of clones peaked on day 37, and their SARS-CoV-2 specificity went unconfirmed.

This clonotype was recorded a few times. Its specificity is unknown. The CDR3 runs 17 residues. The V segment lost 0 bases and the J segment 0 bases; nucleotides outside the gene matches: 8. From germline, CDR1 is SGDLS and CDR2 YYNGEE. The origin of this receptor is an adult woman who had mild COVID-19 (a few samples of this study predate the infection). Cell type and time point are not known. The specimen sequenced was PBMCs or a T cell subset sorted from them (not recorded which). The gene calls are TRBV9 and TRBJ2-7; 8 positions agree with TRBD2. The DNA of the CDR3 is TGTGCCAGCAGCGTAGGGACTAGCCGTCACAGCTCCTACGAGCAGTACTTC. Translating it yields CASSVGTSRHSSYEQYF. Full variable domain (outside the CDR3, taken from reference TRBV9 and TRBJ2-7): DSGVTQTPKHLITATGQRVTLRCSPRSGDLSVYWYQQSLDQGLQFLIQYYNGEERAKGNILERFSAQQFPDLHSELNLSSLELGDSALYFCASSVGTSRHSSYEQYFGPGTRLTVT.